This passage covers 5 T cell receptor beta chains from one sample sequenced in a study of identical twins (dated by TCRdb to the mid-2010s). Receptors were amplified or captured by 5' RACE. TCRdb records Illumina HiSeq 2000 as the sequencer. TCRdb reprocessing: public reads trimmed at Q25 with fastp, clones called with MiXCR, in-frame beta chains kept. Each record represents a unique CDR3 protein, reported with the most common genes and DNA among its rows. The sample table shows roughly 1,500,000 distinct CDR3 sequences, and under 35% are seen once. Jointly, the top ten make up 0.25% to 0.3% of the sample. Sequences were obtained from cord blood. Source of these receptors: a newborn girl in good health.

The V gene is TRBV5-1, the J gene TRBJ1-6, with D hard to call. CDR1 and CDR2 (germline): SGHRS, YFSETQ. Trimming pared 0 bases from V and 0 bases from J, leaving 7 bases between. The CDR3 runs 16 residues. The CDR3 DNA sequence: TGCGCCAGCAGCTTGGGGCCACTCTCCTATAATTCACCCCTCCACTTT. This translates into CASSLGPLSYNSPLHF.

This rearrangement joins TRBV19 to TRBJ2-1; possibly TRBD2 for D (5 bases). V shed 1 base and J shed 0 bases, with 16 bases lying between them. The CDR3 is 18 residues long. In germline, CDR1 is LNHDA, CDR2 SQIVND (reference sequence). Written as DNA, the CDR3 is TGTGCCAGTAGTATAGGAGCGGTGCGCCTCGACTCCTACAATGAGCAGTTCTTC. It yields the protein CASSIGAVRLDSYNEQFF.

This clonotype was seen a few times. CDR3 DNA sequence: TGCGCCAGCAGCCAACGTCCCGCGGTCGGCTCCTACAATGAGCAGTTCTTC. Its protein product is CASSQRPAVGSYNEQFF. The V call is TRBV4-1, the J call TRBJ2-1; D remains unclear. The CDR3 length is 17 residues. V was pared by 2 bases and J by 0 bases, with 14 bases between. Germline CDR1 MGHRA, CDR2 YSYEKL.

This clonotype has more than one count but fewer than ten. The rearrangement uses TRBV5-1 and TRBJ2-2, with unresolved D. CDR1 and CDR2 from the germline V gene are SGHRS and YFSETQ. V was cut by 5 bases and J by 3 bases, with 8 bases left in between. CDR3 length: 13 residues. The CDR3 sequence is CASRVQDTGELFF. The CDR3 nucleotides are TGCGCCAGCAGGGTTCAGGACACCGGGGAGCTGTTTTTT.

This chain uses TRBV20-1 with TRBJ2-5; D may be TRBD2 (5 bases). The germline V gene has CDR1 DFQATT and CDR2 SNEGSKA (reference sequence). V was cut by 0 bases and J by 3 bases, with 11 bases left in between. The CDR3 runs to 14 residues. The CDR3 bases are TGCAGTGCTAGAGAGTGGACTCACGAAGAGACCCAGTACTTC. This translates into CSAREWTHEETQYF.